This TCR beta chain was captured by sequencing in a study of T cells in Graves' hyperthyroidism and ophthalmopathy. This clonotype was observed a handful of times. Its antigen is not known. Trimming at V came to 6 bases and at J to 7 bases, leaving 11 bases not matched to a gene. Germline V CDR1 and CDR2: LNHDA, SQIVND (reference sequence). The CDR3 spans 14 residues. RNA transcripts were the template for amplifying TCR beta CDR3 regions. Carried out on the TCR CDR3, a first-round RT-PCR used the HTBI primer set. TCRdb reprocessed the multiplex PCR reads via MiXCR and lists one record per CDR3 protein. The sample lists fewer than 800,000 distinct CDR3 sequences, over 15% occurring once. Study outcomes and limitations: Most thyroid clonotypes with frequency above 0.001 were detected in blood.

The chain is built from TRBV19 and TRBJ2-5; TRBD1 aligns across 7 bases. Sequencing was performed on blood. The receptor was isolated from a man younger than 35 with Graves' hyperthyroidism. CDR3 sequence (DNA): TGTGCCAGTAGGTCCGGGACAGCTACGGGGACCCAGTACTTC. This gives the protein CASRSGTATGTQYF.